One and the same sample provided the 28 T cell receptor beta chains below, sequenced in a study of technical replicates of blood from a handful of donors. Assay: immunoSEQ multiplex PCR; the TCRdb copy retains only in-frame clones and omits some. The sample carries more than 80,000 clones, approximately 96% recorded once. The sample consisted of T cells isolated from PBMCs. These receptors came from a human donor in good health.

J is TRBJ2-3 and V is TRBV28; 9 nucleotides match TRBD2. The CDR3 length is 17 residues. V was clipped by 8 bases and J by 1 base; unmatched bases: 13. Germline CDR1 MDHEN, CDR2 SYDVKM. CDR3 loop: CASSPWTSALGTDTQYF. The CDR3 nucleotides read TGTGCCAGCTCTCCCTGGACTAGCGCCCTTGGCACAGATACGCAGTATTTT.

The V gene is TRBV5-1, the J gene TRBJ2-5; 8 nucleotides match TRBD2. The CDR3 loop spans 15 amino acids. Germline CDR1 reads SGHRS; CDR2 reads YFSETQ. Unmatched junction bases numbered 8, after V lost 0 bases and J lost 7 bases. CDR3 nucleotides: TGCGCCAGCAGCTTGGAGGGACTAGGGGTAGGGACCCAGTACTTC. As protein: CASSLEGLGVGTQYF.

V usage is TRBV7-7 and J usage is TRBJ2-7, with 8 bases identical to TRBD1. This CDR3 is 15 amino acids long. Germline V gene sequence: CDR1 SSHAT, CDR2 FNYEAQ (reference sequence). Losses at the gene ends were 3 bases for V and 1 base for J; bases not matched to a gene: 5. CDR3 nucleotide sequence: TGTGCCAGCAGCTTCGGGACAGGACCTTCCTACGAGCAGTACTTC. It codes for CASSFGTGPSYEQYF.

The J gene is TRBJ2-2, the V gene TRBV21-1; the table names TRBD2, a call not compared with the DNA. TRBV21-1 is tagged as a pseudogene. The CDR3 consists of 14 residues. CDR3: CASSKWCGVGELFF. DNA of the CDR3: TGTGCCAGCAGCAAGTGGTGCGGGGTGGGGGAGCTGTTTTTT.

The chain couples TRBV5-1 to TRBJ1-1; TRBD1 agrees at 8 bases. J lost 8 bases, V lost 2 bases, and 8 bases had no gene match. CDR1 is SGHRS, CDR2 YFSETQ, per germline. The CDR3 is made up of 14 amino acids. The CDR3: CASSFQTGAIEAFF. CDR3 DNA sequence: TGCGCCAGCAGCTTCCAGACAGGGGCAATCGAAGCTTTCTTT.

The chain joins TRBV6-1 to TRBJ1-5; 7 positions agree with TRBD1. J gave up 4 bases and V 2 bases, and 8 bases lay outside the gene matches. Germline loops: CDR1 MNHNS, CDR2 SASEGT. CDR3 length equals 16 residues. The DNA of the CDR3 is TGTGCCAGCAGTGAATGGGCAAGGGGGCATAATCAGCCCCAGCATTTT. Translation gives CASSEWARGHNQPQHF.

The chain couples TRBV19 to TRBJ2-2; 8 bases match TRBD2. Trimming removed 7 bases from V and 6 bases from J; junction bases left unmatched: 4. This CDR3 contains 13 residues. Germline CDR1 LNHDA, CDR2 SQIVND (reference sequence). For the CDR3, the DNA is TGTGCCAGTACGGGGGGGCAGCCCGGGGAGCTGTTTTTT. The encoded protein is CASTGGQPGELFF.

By sample share, this clone is medium-sized. The rearrangement links TRBV7-2 to TRBJ1-4; 7 positions match TRBD1. The germline CDR1 and CDR2 sequences are SGHTA and FQGNSA. V lost 5 bases to trimming and J lost 7 bases; unmatched junction nucleotides: 10. This CDR3 contains 15 residues. CDR3 nucleotides: TGTGCCAGCAGCAGATACAGGGGTGTTAGTGAAAAACTGTTTTTT. It codes for CASSRYRGVSEKLFF.

The chain recombines TRBV11-2 with TRBJ2-1, with TRBD2 as a possible D gene (7 bases). The CDR3 length is 14 residues. Trimming shortened V by 7 bases and J by 7 bases, and 17 bases separated the two germline ends. Germline assignment: CDR1 SGHAT and CDR2 FQNNGV. In DNA, the CDR3 is TGTGCCAGCACTTGGGGGGGGCATTGGAATGAGCAGTTCTTC. Translation gives CASTWGGHWNEQFF.

This chain links TRBV6-1 with TRBJ1-2; D perhaps matches TRBD1 (6 bases). Looked up from germline, CDR1 is MNHNS and CDR2 is SASEGT. The V and J ends lost 7 bases and 7 bases respectively, with 22 bases between them. CDR3 length: 15 amino acids. Here the CDR3 reads CASTHPQNRDFGYTF. In nucleotides, the CDR3 is TGTGCCAGCACCCACCCACAAAACAGGGATTTTGGCTACACCTTC.

The chain links TRBV27 to TRBJ1-4; D is uncertain. Trimming pared 4 bases from V and 0 bases from J, leaving 6 bases between. The CDR3 is 14 residues long. Germline loops: CDR1 MNHEY, CDR2 SMNVEV (reference sequence). The DNA for the CDR3 is TGTGCCAGCAGTTCTATCGCAACTAATGAAAAACTGTTTTTT. It codes for CASSSIATNEKLFF.

The chain's CDR3 is CAISATDTQYF. CDR3 sequence (DNA): TGTGCCATCAGTGCGACAGATACGCAGTATTTT. The genes are TRBV10-3 and TRBJ2-3; no clear D gene. CDR3 length equals 11 residues. V shed 4 bases and J shed 3 bases, with 2 bases lying between them. CDR1 is ENHRY, CDR2 SYGVKD, per germline.

The rearrangement links TRBV5-1 to TRBJ2-4, with TRBD1 matching 7 bases. V shed 0 bases and J 0 bases; nucleotides not matched to a gene: 12. The CDR3 spans 19 residues. Per the germline V gene, CDR1 is SGHRS and CDR2 is YFSETQ. This chain's CDR3 is CASSLDRGLSRVAKNIQYF. The DNA of the CDR3 is TGCGCCAGCAGCTTGGACAGGGGCCTCTCTCGGGTAGCCAAAAACATTCAGTACTTC.

The chain combines TRBV28 with TRBJ1-2; D possibly corresponds to TRBD1 (5 bases). The CDR3 extends over 14 amino acids. Trimming pared 10 bases from V and 5 bases from J, leaving 20 bases between. Germline V CDR1 and CDR2: MDHEN, SYDVKM. Written as DNA, the CDR3 is TGTGCCATCGTGCGAGCAGGGCGCGCTTATGGCTACACCTTC. Protein: CAIVRAGRAYGYTF.

This clone occurred a few times. The DNA of the CDR3 is TGTGCCAGCAGTCCCGGGACAGATTTCAATCAGCCCCAGCATTTT. This codes for CASSPGTDFNQPQHF. The V call is TRBV27, the J call TRBJ1-5; 7 bases align to TRBD1. The CDR3 runs 15 residues. Germline values: CDR1 MNHEY, CDR2 SMNVEV (reference sequence). The ends lost 5 bases at V and 3 bases at J; junction bases unmatched: 7.

The genes are TRBV19 and TRBJ2-3; 9 positions match TRBD1. CDR1 and CDR2 from the germline V gene are LNHDA and SQIVND (reference sequence). The ends lost 3 bases at V and 4 bases at J; junction bases unmatched: 8. The CDR3 covers 16 residues. The CDR3 loop reads CASSIGTGTVPDTQYF. CDR3 nucleotide sequence: TGTGCCAGTAGTATCGGGACAGGGACGGTCCCAGATACGCAGTATTTT.

The table lists this clone with a count of one. The chain links TRBV2 to TRBJ2-6, with 8 bases identical to TRBD2. Germline V gives CDR1 SNHLY, CDR2 FYNNEI. The junction had 4 bases not matched to a gene; V was cut back by 3 bases and J by 0 bases. The CDR3 runs to 17 residues. The CDR3 sequence is CASSDPAGGSGANVLTF. The CDR3 DNA follows: TGTGCCAGCAGTGACCCGGCGGGGGGCTCTGGGGCCAACGTCCTGACTTTC. Supplemented by reference TRBV2 and TRBJ2-6, the full variable domain reads EPEVTQTPSHQVTQMGQEVILRCVPISNHLYFYWYRQILGQKVEFLVSFYNNEISEKSEIFDDQFSVERPDGSNFTLKIRSTKLEDSAMYFCASSDPAGGSGANVLTFGAGSRLTVL.

CDR3 residues: CASRTSGIPGELFF. In DNA form, the CDR3 reads TGCGCCAGCAGGACTAGCGGGATACCCGGGGAGCTGTTTTTT. The V and J genes are TRBV10-2 and TRBJ2-2; TRBD2 aligns across 11 bases. The CDR3 extends over 14 amino acids. The V gene's germline CDR1 is WSHSY and CDR2 SAAADI. V lost 6 bases and J lost 6; bases outside the gene matches: 3.

V gene TRBV7-9 combines with J gene TRBJ2-7, with 8 nucleotides matching TRBD1. The CDR3 is made up of 16 amino acids. Germline CDR1 is SEHNR and CDR2 is FQNEAQ (reference sequence). Trimming at V came to 5 bases and at J to 5 bases, leaving 14 bases not matched to a gene. In DNA, the CDR3 is TGTGCCAGCAGCATAACAACGACAGGGGTGAGGCACGAGCAGTACTTC. Residues: CASSITTTGVRHEQYF.

This clone was seen just once. The chain combines TRBV5-1 with TRBJ2-2; a possible D gene is TRBD2 (6 bases). The V end lost 0 bases, the J end lost 6 bases, and 6 bases lay between the germline ends. CDR3 length equals 13 residues. Germline CDR1 is SGHRS and CDR2 is YFSETQ. CDR3 residues: CASSLGGAGELFF. In DNA form, the CDR3 reads TGCGCCAGCAGCTTGGGCGGGGCCGGGGAGCTGTTTTTT.

J is TRBJ2-7 and V is TRBV29-1; 7 nucleotides line up with TRBD1. The ends lost 0 bases at V and 8 bases at J; junction bases unmatched: 16. CDR1 is SQVTM, CDR2 ANQGSEA, per germline. This CDR3 is built from 16 residues. The CDR3 region is CSVEDPKGPGGEKQYF. CDR3 in DNA: TGCAGCGTTGAAGATCCAAAAGGTCCAGGGGGTGAGAAGCAGTACTTC.

This chain connects TRBV19 to TRBJ1-1, with D unclear. CDR1 and CDR2 (germline): LNHDA, SQIVND (reference sequence). This CDR3 comprises 12 residues. With 8 bases removed from V and 6 bases from J, the gap between germline ends came to 13 bases. The CDR3 bases are TGTGCCAGTGGGTGGCTGGGCGCTGAAGCTTTCTTT. It is translated as CASGWLGAEAFF.

The chain links TRBV30 to TRBJ1-2; possible D gene TRBD1, 6 bases. The CDR3 extends over 12 amino acids. Germline V gene lookup returns CDR1 GTSNPN and CDR2 SVGIG (reference sequence). Trimming removed 3 bases at V and 8 bases at J, with 13 bases between. The CDR3 sequence: CAWSDWGGGYTF. The DNA of the CDR3 is TGTGCCTGGAGCGATTGGGGGGGCGGCTACACCTTC.

This chain uses TRBV27 with TRBJ2-1, with 9 bases fitting TRBD1. The trim removed 5 bases at V and 5 bases at J, leaving 4 bases unmatched. The CDR3 sequence is 14 residues long. Per germline, CDR1 MNHEY and CDR2 SMNVEV (reference sequence). The CDR3, as DNA: TGTGCCAGCAGTGATGGGACAGGGAACAATGAGCAGTTCTTC. Protein: CASSDGTGNNEQFF.

This clone was recorded once. The chain joins TRBV5-1 to TRBJ1-4; tentative D call: TRBD1 (6 bases). Germline values: CDR1 SGHRS, CDR2 YFSETQ. Trimming shortened V by 5 bases and J by 6 bases, and 11 bases separated the two germline ends. The CDR3 covers 13 residues. The CDR3 spells CASSLNRDEKLFF. The CDR3 nucleotides read TGCGCCAGCAGTCTCAACAGGGATGAAAAACTGTTTTTT. Using reference TRBV5-1 and TRBJ1-4 for the parts outside the CDR3, the full variable domain is KAGVTQTPRYLIKTRGQQVTLSCSPISGHRSVSWYQQTPGQGLQFLFEYFSETQRNKGNFPGRFSGRQFSNSRSEMNVSTLELGDSALYLCASSLNRDEKLFFGSGTQLSVL.

The chain is built from TRBV29-1 and TRBJ1-1, with D perhaps TRBD1 (5 bases). CDR3 size: 11 residues. V was clipped by 7 bases and J by 6 bases, with 12 bases between them. Germline-derived CDR1 and CDR2 are SQVTM and ANQGSEA. CDR3 sequence: CSARGTSEAFF. In DNA form, the CDR3 reads TGCAGCGCACGTGGGACTTCTGAAGCTTTCTTT. Together with reference TRBV29-1 and TRBJ1-1, the CDR3 gives the full variable domain: SAVISQKPSRDICQRGTSLTIQCQVDSQVTMMFWYRQQPGQSLTLIATANQGSEATYESGFVIDKFPISRPNLTFSTLTVSNMSPEDSSIYLCSARGTSEAFFGQGTRLTVV.

The CDR3 DNA sequence: TGTGCCAGCGGGGGGGCTAGCGGGGAGAACAATGAGCAGTTCTTC. It translates to CASGGASGENNEQFF. The rearrangement uses TRBV6-5 and TRBJ2-1; 9 bases match TRBD2. Germline V gene data show CDR1 as MNHEY and CDR2 as SVGAGI. Trimming took 8 bases from V and 5 from J; bases not matched to a gene: 10. This CDR3 comprises 15 residues.

V is TRBV6-6 and J is TRBJ1-1; D gene unclear. CDR1 and CDR2 from the germline V gene are MNHNY and SVGAGI (reference sequence). The CDR3 length is 13 residues. V was cut by 2 bases and J by 10 bases, with 14 bases left in between. The CDR3 nucleotides are TGTGCCAGCAGTTACAAGTCTGTACTAGGAGCTTTCTTT. As protein: CASSYKSVLGAFF.